This TCR beta chain comes out of a study of cytomegalovirus exposure and HLA in healthy donors. V lost 4 bases and J 6 bases, leaving 17 bases between the germline ends. Germline V gene data show CDR1 as SGHNT and CDR2 as YYREEE (reference sequence). The CDR3 is 15 amino acids. In its sample, this clone was seen a few times. The PCR contained 60 Vbeta and 13 Jbeta primers. Clones were sequenced by immunoSEQ multiplex PCR, and TCRdb holds only the in-frame ones, with some missing. This table holds about 87,000 clones, over 65% found once. The rearrangement joins TRBV5-4 to TRBJ1-5, with unresolved D. The sequenced material came from PBMCs. The origin of this receptor is a man aged 25 to 45 in good health and CMV-seropositive. This CDR3 is CASSQELLSGQPQHF. The CDR3 DNA sequence: TGTGCCAGCAGCCAAGAACTGCTGAGCGGTCAGCCCCAGCATTTT.